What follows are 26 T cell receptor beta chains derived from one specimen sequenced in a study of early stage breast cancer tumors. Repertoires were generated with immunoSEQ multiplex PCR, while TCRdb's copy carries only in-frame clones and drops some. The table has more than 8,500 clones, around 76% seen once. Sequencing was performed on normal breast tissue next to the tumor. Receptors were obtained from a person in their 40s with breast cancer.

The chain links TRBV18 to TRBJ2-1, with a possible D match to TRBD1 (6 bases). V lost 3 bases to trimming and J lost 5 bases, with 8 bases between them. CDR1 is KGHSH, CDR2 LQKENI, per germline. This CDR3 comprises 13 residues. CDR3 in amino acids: CASSPRQDNEQFF. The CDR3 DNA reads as TGTGCCAGCTCACCCAGACAGGACAATGAGCAGTTCTTC.

CDR3: CASSGGLNYGYTF. CDR3 DNA sequence: TGTGCCAGTAGCGGGGGCCTTAACTATGGCTACACCTTC. The chain links TRBV19 to TRBJ1-2; TRBD1 is a possible D gene (6 bases). The CDR3 loop spans 13 amino acids. V was trimmed by 6 bases and J by 1 base, leaving 9 bases between them. Germline values: CDR1 LNHDA, CDR2 SQIVND (reference sequence). The whole variable domain, remainder taken from reference TRBV19 and TRBJ1-2, is DGGITQSPKYLFRKEGQNVTLSCEQNLNHDAMYWYRQDPGQGLRLIYYSQIVNDFQKGDIAEGYSVSREKKESFPLTVTSAQKNPTAFYLCASSGGLNYGYTFGSGTRLTVV.

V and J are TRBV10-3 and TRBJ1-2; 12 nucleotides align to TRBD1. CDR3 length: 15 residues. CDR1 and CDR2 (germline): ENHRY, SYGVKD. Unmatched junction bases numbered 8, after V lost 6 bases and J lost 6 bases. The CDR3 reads CAIRLQGQGANGYTF. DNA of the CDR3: TGTGCCATCAGACTACAGGGACAGGGGGCTAATGGCTACACCTTC.

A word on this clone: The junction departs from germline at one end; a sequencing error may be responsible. CDR3: CASSPTYGDTQYF. In DNA, the CDR3 is TGTGCTAGCAGCCCCACGTATGGGGATACGCAGTATTTT. This chain connects TRBV7-7 to TRBJ2-3, with unresolved D. Germline lookup yields CDR1 SSHAT and CDR2 FNYEAQ (reference sequence). The CDR3 contains 13 residues.

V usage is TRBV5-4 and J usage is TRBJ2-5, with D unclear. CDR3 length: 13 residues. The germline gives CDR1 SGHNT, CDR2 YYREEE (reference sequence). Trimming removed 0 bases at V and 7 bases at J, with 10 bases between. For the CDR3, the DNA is TGTGCCAGCAGCTTGGACGGCCCAGGGACCCAGTACTTC. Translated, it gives CASSLDGPGTQYF.

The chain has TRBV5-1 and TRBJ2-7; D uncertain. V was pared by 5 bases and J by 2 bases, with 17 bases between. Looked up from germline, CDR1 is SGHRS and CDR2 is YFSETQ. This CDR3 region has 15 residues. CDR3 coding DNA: TGCGCCAGCAGGAGTGAAGTTTTTGAGACCTACGAGCAGTACTTC. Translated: CASRSEVFETYEQYF.

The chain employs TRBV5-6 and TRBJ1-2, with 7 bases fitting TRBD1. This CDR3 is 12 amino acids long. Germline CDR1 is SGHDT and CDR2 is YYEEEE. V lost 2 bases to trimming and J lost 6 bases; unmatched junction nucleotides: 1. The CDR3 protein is CASSFDRDGYTF. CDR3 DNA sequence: TGTGCCAGCAGCTTCGACAGGGATGGCTACACCTTC.

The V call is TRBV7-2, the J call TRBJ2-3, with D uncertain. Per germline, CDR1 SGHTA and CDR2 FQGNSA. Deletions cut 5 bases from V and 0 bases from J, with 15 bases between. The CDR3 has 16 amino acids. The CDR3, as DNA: TGTGCCAGCAGCCCCTATTTGATCGGGAGCACAGATACGCAGTATTTT. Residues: CASSPYLIGSTDTQYF.

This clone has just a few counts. The CDR3 DNA reads TGTGCCAGTAGTGCGACAGGACACGAGCAGTACTTC. Translating gives CASSATGHEQYF. J is TRBJ2-7 and V is TRBV19, with a weak D call TRBD1 (6 bases). The CDR3 is 12 amino acids. CDR1 and CDR2 (germline): LNHDA, SQIVND (reference sequence). V lost 5 bases to trimming and J lost 5 bases, with 10 bases between them.

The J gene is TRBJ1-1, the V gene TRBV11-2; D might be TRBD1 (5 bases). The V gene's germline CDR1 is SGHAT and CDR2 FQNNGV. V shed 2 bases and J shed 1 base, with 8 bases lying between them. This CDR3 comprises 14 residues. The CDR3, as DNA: TGTGCCAGCAGCTTACGGGGCTCGAACACTGAAGCTTTCTTT. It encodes CASSLRGSNTEAFF.

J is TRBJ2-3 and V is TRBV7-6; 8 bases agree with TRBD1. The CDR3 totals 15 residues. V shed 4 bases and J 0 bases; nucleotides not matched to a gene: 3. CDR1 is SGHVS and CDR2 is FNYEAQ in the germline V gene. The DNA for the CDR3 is TGTGCCAGCAGCTCCGGACAGGGAAGCACAGATACGCAGTATTTT. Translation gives CASSSGQGSTDTQYF.

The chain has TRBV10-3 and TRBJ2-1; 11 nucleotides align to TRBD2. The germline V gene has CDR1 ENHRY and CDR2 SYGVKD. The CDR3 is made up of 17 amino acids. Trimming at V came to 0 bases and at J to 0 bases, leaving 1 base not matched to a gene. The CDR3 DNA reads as TGTGCCATCAGTGAGTCACTAGCGGGAGCCTCCTACAATGAGCAGTTCTTC. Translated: CAISESLAGASYNEQFF.

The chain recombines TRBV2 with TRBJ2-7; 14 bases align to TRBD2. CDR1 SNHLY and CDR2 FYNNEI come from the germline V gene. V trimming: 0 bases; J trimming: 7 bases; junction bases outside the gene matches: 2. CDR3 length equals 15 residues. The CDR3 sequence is CASSEATSGRGEQYF. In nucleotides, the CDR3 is TGTGCCAGCAGTGAAGCGACTAGCGGGAGGGGAGAGCAGTACTTC.

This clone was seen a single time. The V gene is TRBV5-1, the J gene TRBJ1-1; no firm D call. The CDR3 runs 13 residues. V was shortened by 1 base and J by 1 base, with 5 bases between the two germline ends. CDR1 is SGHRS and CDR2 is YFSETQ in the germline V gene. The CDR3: CASSLMQNTEAFF. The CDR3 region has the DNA TGCGCCAGCAGCTTGATGCAGAACACTGAAGCTTTCTTT.

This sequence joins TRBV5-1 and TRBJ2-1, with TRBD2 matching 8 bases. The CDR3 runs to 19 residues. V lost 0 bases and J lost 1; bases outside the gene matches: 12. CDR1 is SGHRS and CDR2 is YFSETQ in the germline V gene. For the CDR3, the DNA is TGCGCCAGCAGCTTGGCGGGACTAGGTAGAGCGAAGTCCTACAATGAGCAGTTCTTC. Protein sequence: CASSLAGLGRAKSYNEQFF. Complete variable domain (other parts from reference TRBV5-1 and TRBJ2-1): KAGVTQTPRYLIKTRGQQVTLSCSPISGHRSVSWYQQTPGQGLQFLFEYFSETQRNKGNFPGRFSGRQFSNSRSEMNVSTLELGDSALYLCASSLAGLGRAKSYNEQFFGPGTRLTVL.

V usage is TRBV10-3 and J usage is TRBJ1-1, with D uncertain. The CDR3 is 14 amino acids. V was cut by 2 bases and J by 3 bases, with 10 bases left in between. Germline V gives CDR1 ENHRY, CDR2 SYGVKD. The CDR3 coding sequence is TGTGCCATCAGTGAGGCTTCTGAATACACTGAAGCTTTCTTT. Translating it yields CAISEASEYTEAFF.

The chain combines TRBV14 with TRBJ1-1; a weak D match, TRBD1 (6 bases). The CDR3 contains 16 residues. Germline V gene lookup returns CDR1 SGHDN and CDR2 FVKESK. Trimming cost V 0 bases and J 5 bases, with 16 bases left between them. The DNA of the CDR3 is TGTGCCAGCAGCCAAGATGGGGGGCGCGAACGGACTGAAGCTTTCTTT. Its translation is CASSQDGGRERTEAFF.

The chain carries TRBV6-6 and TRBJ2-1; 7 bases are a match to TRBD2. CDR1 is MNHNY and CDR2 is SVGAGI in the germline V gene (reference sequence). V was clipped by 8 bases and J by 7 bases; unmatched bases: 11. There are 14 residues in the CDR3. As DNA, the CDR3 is TGTGCCAGCGCAACAGCGGGGAAAGGGAATGAGCAGTTCTTC. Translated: CASATAGKGNEQFF.

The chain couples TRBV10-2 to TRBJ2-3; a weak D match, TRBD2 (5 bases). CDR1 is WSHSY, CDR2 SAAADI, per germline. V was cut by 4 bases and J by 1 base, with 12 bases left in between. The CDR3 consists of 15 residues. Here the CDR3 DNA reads TGCGCCAGCAGTGTAAGCGGTCCTGGCACAGATACGCAGTATTTT. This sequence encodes CASSVSGPGTDTQYF.

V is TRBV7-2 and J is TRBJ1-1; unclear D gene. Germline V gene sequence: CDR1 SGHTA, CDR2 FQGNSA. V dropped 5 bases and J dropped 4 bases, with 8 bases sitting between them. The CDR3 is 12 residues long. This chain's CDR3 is CASSLGITEAFF. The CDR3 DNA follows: TGTGCCAGCAGCCTAGGAATCACTGAAGCTTTCTTT.

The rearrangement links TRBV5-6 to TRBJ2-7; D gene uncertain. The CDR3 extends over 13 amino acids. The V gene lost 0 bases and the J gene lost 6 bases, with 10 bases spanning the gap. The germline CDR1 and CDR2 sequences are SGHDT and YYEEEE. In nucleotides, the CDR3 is TGTGCCAGCAGCTTGGGAAGCTTAGGCGAGCAGTACTTC. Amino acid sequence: CASSLGSLGEQYF.

In DNA, the CDR3 is TGTGCCAGCAGTGAAAGGACTAGCGGCTCCTACGAGCAGTACTTC. The encoded protein is CASSERTSGSYEQYF. V usage is TRBV6-1 and J usage is TRBJ2-7, with TRBD2 identical over 10 bases. Trimming removed 2 bases from V and 0 bases from J; junction bases left unmatched: 1. The CDR3 is made up of 15 amino acids. CDR1 MNHNS and CDR2 SASEGT come from the germline V gene.

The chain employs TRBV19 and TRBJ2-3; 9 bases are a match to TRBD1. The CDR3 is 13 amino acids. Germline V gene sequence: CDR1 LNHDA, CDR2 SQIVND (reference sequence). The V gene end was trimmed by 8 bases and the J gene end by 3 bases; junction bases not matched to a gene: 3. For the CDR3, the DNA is TGTGCCAGTGGACAGGGGCGGACAGATACGCAGTATTTT. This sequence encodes CASGQGRTDTQYF.

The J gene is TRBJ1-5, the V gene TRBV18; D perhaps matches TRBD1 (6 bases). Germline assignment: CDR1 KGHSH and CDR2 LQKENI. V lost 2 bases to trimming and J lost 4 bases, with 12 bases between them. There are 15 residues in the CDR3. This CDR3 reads CASSPIGGRNQPQHF. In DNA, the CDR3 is TGTGCCAGCTCACCAATCGGGGGGCGAAATCAGCCCCAGCATTTT. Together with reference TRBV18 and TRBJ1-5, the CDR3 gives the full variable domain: NAGVMQNPRHLVRRRGQEARLRCSPMKGHSHVYWYRQLPEEGLKFMVYLQKENIIDESGMPKERFSAEFPKEGPSILRIQQVVRGDSAAYFCASSPIGGRNQPQHFGDGTRLSIL.

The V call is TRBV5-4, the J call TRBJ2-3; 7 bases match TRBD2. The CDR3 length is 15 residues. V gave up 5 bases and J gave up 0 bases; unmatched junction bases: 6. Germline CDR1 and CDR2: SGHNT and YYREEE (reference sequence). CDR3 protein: CASRTLAESTDTQYF. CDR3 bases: TGTGCCAGCAGAACGCTAGCGGAAAGCACAGATACGCAGTATTTT. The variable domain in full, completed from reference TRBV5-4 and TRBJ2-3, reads ETGVTQSPTHLIKTRGQQVTLRCSSQSGHNTVSWYQQALGQGPQFIFQYYREEENGRGNFPPRFSGLQFPNYSSELNVNALELDDSALYLCASRTLAESTDTQYFGPGTRLTVL.

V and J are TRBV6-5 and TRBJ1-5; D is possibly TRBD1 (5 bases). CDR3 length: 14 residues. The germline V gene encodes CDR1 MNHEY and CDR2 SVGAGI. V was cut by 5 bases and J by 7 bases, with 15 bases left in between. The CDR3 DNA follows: TGTGCCAGCAGTCCCGGTGGGGGAGGGCAGCCCCAGCATTTT. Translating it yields CASSPGGGGQPQHF.